The 7 T cell receptor beta chains given below trace back to one sample, sequenced in a study of cytomegalovirus exposure and HLA in healthy donors. The PCR made use of 60 Vbeta and 13 Jbeta primers. Sequencing was performed with immunoSEQ multiplex PCR; in TCRdb, only in-frame clones are kept and a portion is missing. The sample lists around 120,000 clones, 80% occurring once. The sequencing input was PBMCs. The source of these receptors is a human donor in good health.

The rearrangement links TRBV6-6 to TRBJ1-2; no clear D. The V gene lost 6 bases and the J gene lost 2 bases, with 16 bases spanning the gap. The germline V gene has CDR1 MNHNY and CDR2 SVGAGI (reference sequence). This CDR3 is built from 15 residues. DNA for the CDR3: TGTGCCAGCAGACATGATCTTACTACCAACTATGGCTACACCTTC. Amino acids: CASRHDLTTNYGYTF.

The chain recombines TRBV5-5 with TRBJ1-2, with 7 bases that match TRBD1. Germline values: CDR1 SGHKS, CDR2 YYEKEE (reference sequence). The CDR3 consists of 16 residues. Unmatched junction bases numbered 13, after V lost 3 bases and J lost 5 bases. The CDR3 DNA is TGTGCCAGCAGCTCAAAAACAGGGGCGAGTGATTATGGCTACACCTTC. It codes for CASSSKTGASDYGYTF.

The rearrangement uses TRBV6-1 and TRBJ2-3; D is perhaps TRBD1 (6 bases). This CDR3 spans 12 amino acids. Trimming took 5 bases from V and 9 from J, leaving 12 bases between them. Germline-derived CDR1 and CDR2 are MNHNS and SASEGT. Here the CDR3 DNA reads TGTGCCAGCAGTCCCCAAGGGGGAACGCAGTATTTT. This gives the protein CASSPQGGTQYF.

This clone appeared a few times. The rearrangement links TRBV4-1 to TRBJ2-1, with TRBD1 as a possible D gene (7 bases). The CDR3 sequence is 17 residues long. Germline V gene lookup returns CDR1 MGHRA and CDR2 YSYEKL. Trimming pared 3 bases from V and 8 bases from J, leaving 23 bases between. This chain's CDR3 is CASSHEGQTRLGDEQFF. DNA for the CDR3: TGCGCCAGCAGCCATGAGGGACAGACTCGACTAGGGGATGAGCAGTTCTTC.

This clone has just one count. The V and J genes are TRBV2 and TRBJ1-5, with D possibly TRBD1 on 5 matching bases. Trimming pared 10 bases from V and 3 bases from J, leaving 16 bases between. There are 14 residues in the CDR3. Germline CDR1 and CDR2: SNHLY and FYNNEI. The CDR3 sequence is CATSDSYPNQPQHF. CDR3 DNA sequence: TGTGCCACCTCCGACAGTTACCCCAATCAGCCCCAGCATTTT. Complete variable domain (other parts from reference TRBV2 and TRBJ1-5): EPEVTQTPSHQVTQMGQEVILRCVPISNHLYFYWYRQILGQKVEFLVSFYNNEISEKSEIFDDQFSVERPDGSNFTLKIRSTKLEDSAMYFCATSDSYPNQPQHFGDGTRLSIL.

In DNA form, the CDR3 reads TGTGCCAGTAGCCGAACAGGGACCAATGAGCAGTTCTTC. Its protein product is CASSRTGTNEQFF. The chain carries TRBV19 and TRBJ2-1, with a weak D call TRBD1 (6 bases). Germline CDR1 LNHDA, CDR2 SQIVND (reference sequence). The length of the CDR3 is 13 residues. The V end was cut by 6 bases, the J end by 6 bases, with 12 bases between.

V and J are TRBV4-2 and TRBJ1-1; no reliable D call. Per the germline V gene, CDR1 is LGHNA and CDR2 is YNFKEQ. The V end lost 5 bases, the J end lost 0 bases, and 10 bases lay between the germline ends. The CDR3 is 14 amino acids. The CDR3, as DNA: TGTGCCAGCAGCTTGGGCCAGGTGAACACTGAAGCTTTCTTT. Encoded protein: CASSLGQVNTEAFF.